This T cell receptor (beta chain) was observed in a study of regulatory T cells in long-lasting Graves disease. Specified time point: newly diagnosed GD, antithyroid drugs for less than 3 months. PBMCs provided the RNA from which the TCR library was made. This clonotype was detected ten times or more. To make TCR beta libraries, researchers used iRepertoire HTBI primers and Arm-PCR of CDR3 regions. TCRdb fed the multiplex PCR reads into MiXCR, producing one record per CDR3 protein. Of some 330,000 distinct CDR3 sequences detected, 10% to 15% appear once; the ten largest clones hold 15% to 20%. Deletions cut 3 bases from V and 3 bases from J, with 14 bases between. The CDR3 loop spans 15 amino acids. Separately, the same data were catalogued under a study of T cells in Graves' hyperthyroidism and ophthalmopathy.

Source: peripheral blood mononuclear cells (PBMCs), taken at new diagnosis, from a patient treated with antithyroid drugs. The J gene is TRBJ2-5, the V gene TRBV12-3 or TRBV12-4; a weak D match, TRBD1 (6 bases). The clonotype comes from a woman under 30 with Graves disease. CDR3 in DNA: TGTGCCAGCAGTTTTTTTGGAGGACAGAAAGAGACCCAGTACTTC. Encoded protein: CASSFFGGQKETQYF.